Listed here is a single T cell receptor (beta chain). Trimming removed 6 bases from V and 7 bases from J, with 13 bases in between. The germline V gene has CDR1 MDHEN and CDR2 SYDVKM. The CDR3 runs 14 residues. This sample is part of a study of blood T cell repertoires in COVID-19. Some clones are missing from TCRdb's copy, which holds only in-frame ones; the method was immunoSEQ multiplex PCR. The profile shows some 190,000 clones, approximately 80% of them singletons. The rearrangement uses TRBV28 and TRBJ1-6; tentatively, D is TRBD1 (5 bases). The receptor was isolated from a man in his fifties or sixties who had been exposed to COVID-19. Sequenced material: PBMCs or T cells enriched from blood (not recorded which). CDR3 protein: CASRQQGGNSPLHF. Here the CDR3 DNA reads TGTGCCAGCAGGCAGCAGGGTGGCAATTCACCCCTCCACTTT.